Sequencing of this T cell receptor (beta chain) was carried out in a study of T cell changes during pregnancy in multiple sclerosis. TCRdb's copy holds only in-frame clones and misses some; the assay was immunoSEQ multiplex PCR. The sample consists of about 70,000 clones, roughly 94% of them appearing once. This CDR3 is built from 17 residues. Germline values: CDR1 LNHDA, CDR2 SQIVND (reference sequence). V shed 5 bases, J shed 10 bases, and the junction held 18 bases outside the gene matches. The receptor was isolated from a female donor with multiple sclerosis, enrolled in a pregnancy study. The rearrangement joins TRBV19 to TRBJ2-1, with 9 bases matching TRBD2. This material consisted of peripheral blood, taken in the third trimester of pregnancy. The CDR3 DNA follows: TGTGCCAGTAGTCGGTCGTTAGCGGGGGCCAATGGGGGGGAGCAGTTCTTC. Translating gives CASSRSLAGANGGEQFF.